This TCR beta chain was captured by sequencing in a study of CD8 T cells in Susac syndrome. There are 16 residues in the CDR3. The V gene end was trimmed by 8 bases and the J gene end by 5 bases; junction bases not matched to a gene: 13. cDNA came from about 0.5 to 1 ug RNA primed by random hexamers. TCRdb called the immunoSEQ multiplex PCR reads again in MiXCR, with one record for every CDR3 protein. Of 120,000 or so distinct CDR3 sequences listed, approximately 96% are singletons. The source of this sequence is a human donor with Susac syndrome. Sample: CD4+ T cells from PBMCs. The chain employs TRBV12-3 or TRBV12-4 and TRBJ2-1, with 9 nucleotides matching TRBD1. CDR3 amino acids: CASPSRGQGLNNEQFF. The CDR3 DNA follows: TGTGCCAGCCCTTCGCGGGGACAGGGACTAAACAATGAGCAGTTCTTC.